This TCR beta chain was captured by sequencing in a study of CD8 T cells in ankylosing spondylitis. The sample holds a few counts of this clonotype. The germline V gene has CDR1 SEHNR and CDR2 FQNEAQ (reference sequence). The CDR3 is made up of 14 amino acids. V shed 1 base and J shed 5 bases, with 9 bases lying between them. MiXCR was run by TCRdb on the 5' RACE reads, yielding one entry per CDR3 protein. The sample has about 360,000 distinct CDR3 sequences; around 20% are singletons. The chain joins TRBV7-9 to TRBJ2-1, with D unclear. The receptor comes from a male donor with ankylosing spondylitis or in good health (not recorded which). Source material: blood, either unsorted or a sorted T cell fraction (not recorded which). The CDR3 protein is CASSLVDGHNEQFF. The CDR3 coding sequence is TGTGCCAGCAGCTTAGTGGACGGGCACAATGAGCAGTTCTTC. The whole variable domain, remainder taken from reference TRBV7-9 and TRBJ2-1, is DTGVSQNPRHKITKRGQNVTFRCDPISEHNRLYWYRQTLGQGPEFLTYFQNEAQLEKSRLLSDRFSAERPKGSFSTLEIQRTEQGDSAMYLCASSLVDGHNEQFFGPGTRLTVL.